Described below is a single TCR beta chain sequence and its context. Its antigen is unidentified. Trimming shortened V by 6 bases and J by 5 bases, and 11 bases separated the two germline ends. Germline V gene data show CDR1 as MNHNS and CDR2 as SASEGT. This CDR3 contains 12 residues. This entry comes from a study of siplizumab effects on memory and regulatory T cells. Whole-study results and caveats: Many proliferating CD4+ or CD8+ clones remained unclassified. Roughly 80-96% of them could not be assigned either a naive or a memory phenotype.

Sequenced by immunoSEQ multiplex PCR; TCRdb stores in-frame clones only, minus some. This sample carries about 66,000 clones, roughly 96% of them seen once, and the ten largest clones take about 0.1%. The chain links TRBV6-1 to TRBJ2-7, with D maybe TRBD2 (5 bases). This TCR was sampled from a human donor in good health. Material: naive CD8+ T cells sorted from blood. The chain's CDR3 is CASRVAYDEQYF. The CDR3, as DNA: TGTGCCAGCAGAGTAGCGTACGACGAGCAGTACTTC.